Listed below are T cell receptor beta chains from one sample, sequenced in a study of T-cell memory formation after mild COVID-19. From the 5' RACE reads, TCRdb called clonotypes with MiXCR, one entry per CDR3 protein. The sample lists 390,000 or so distinct CDR3 sequences, about a sixth occurring once. Sequenced sample: PBMCs or a T cell subset sorted from them (not recorded which). The origin of the receptors is a young man who had mild COVID-19 (a few samples of this study predate the infection). Cell type and time point are not known. CDR3s include the opening cysteine and the closing phenylalanine or tryptophan. Each record gives: J gene, D gene, V gene, clone size, CDR3 protein, CDR3 DNA. A D gene is named only where the DNA matches it firmly. Only part of the rows carry a size: once, few, many, or a class if the clone is expanded.

J gene: TRBJ2-2; D gene: .; V gene: TRBV6-2/TRBV6-3; clone size: few; CDR3 protein: CASSQYLTGELFF; CDR3 DNA: TGTGCCAGCAGTCAATATCTCACCGGGGAGCTGTTTTTT
J gene: TRBJ1-1; D gene: .; V gene: TRBV30; clone size: .; CDR3 protein: CAWTGGGEAFF; CDR3 DNA: TGTGCCTGGACCGGGGGGGGTGAAGCTTTCTTT
J gene: TRBJ2-1; D gene: .; V gene: TRBV20-1; clone size: few; CDR3 protein: CSARRSYNEQFF; CDR3 DNA: TGCAGTGCCCGCCGCTCCTACAATGAGCAGTTCTTC
J gene: TRBJ2-2; D gene: TRBD1; V gene: TRBV7-2; clone size: .; CDR3 protein: CASSLKGQGTGELFF; CDR3 DNA: TGTGCCAGCAGCTTGAAGGGACAGGGTACCGGGGAGCTGTTTTTT
J gene: TRBJ2-3; D gene: .; V gene: TRBV15; clone size: .; CDR3 protein: CATSRDHAPSTDTQYF; CDR3 DNA: TGTGCCACCAGCAGAGATCACGCTCCCAGCACAGATACGCAGTATTTT
J gene: TRBJ2-5; D gene: TRBD2; V gene: TRBV9; clone size: .; CDR3 protein: CASSVTSGSYQETQYF; CDR3 DNA: TGTGCCAGCAGCGTCACTAGCGGGAGCTACCAAGAGACCCAGTACTTC
J gene: TRBJ2-1; D gene: TRBD2; V gene: TRBV6-5; clone size: few; CDR3 protein: CASSSASGGTSYNEQFF; CDR3 DNA: TGTGCCAGCAGTTCGGCTAGCGGGGGCACGTCCTACAATGAGCAGTTCTTC
J gene: TRBJ1-3; D gene: .; V gene: TRBV7-2; clone size: .; CDR3 protein: CASRGLPAGGNTIYF; CDR3 DNA: TGTGCCAGCAGAGGGCTCCCGGCTGGTGGAAACACCATATATTTT
J gene: TRBJ2-1; D gene: .; V gene: TRBV18; clone size: .; CDR3 protein: CASSPVQGSYNEQFF; CDR3 DNA: TGTGCCAGCTCACCGGTCCAGGGCTCCTACAATGAGCAGTTCTTC
J gene: TRBJ1-1; D gene: .; V gene: TRBV5-1; clone size: many; CDR3 protein: CASSLAGMNTEAFF; CDR3 DNA: TGCGCCAGCAGCTTAGCGGGGATGAACACTGAAGCTTTCTTT
J gene: TRBJ2-5; D gene: TRBD2; V gene: TRBV7-6; clone size: .; CDR3 protein: CASSLEAGGRETQYF; CDR3 DNA: TGTGCCAGCAGCTTAGAGGCGGGGGGCAGAGAGACCCAGTACTTC
J gene: TRBJ1-4; D gene: .; V gene: TRBV18; clone size: .; CDR3 protein: CASSPGQINQEKLFF; CDR3 DNA: TGTGCCAGCTCACCAGGACAGATAAACCAGGAAAAACTGTTTTTT
J gene: TRBJ2-1; D gene: TRBD2; V gene: TRBV20-1; clone size: .; CDR3 protein: CSARGLAGGQNEQFF; CDR3 DNA: TGCAGTGCTCGCGGACTAGCGGGGGGGCAAAATGAGCAGTTCTTC
J gene: TRBJ2-7; D gene: .; V gene: TRBV2; clone size: few; CDR3 protein: CASRGDTSQYF; CDR3 DNA: TGTGCCAGCAGGGGGGACACCTCGCAGTACTTC
J gene: TRBJ1-1; D gene: .; V gene: TRBV7-9; clone size: .; CDR3 protein: CASSLARVENTEAFF; CDR3 DNA: TGTGCCAGCAGCTTAGCCCGGGTGGAGAACACTGAAGCTTTCTTT
J gene: TRBJ1-3; D gene: .; V gene: TRBV6-6; clone size: .; CDR3 protein: CASSYSGESSGNTIYF; CDR3 DNA: TGTGCCAGCAGTTACTCGGGGGAGAGCTCTGGAAACACCATATATTTT